The entry below gives a single T cell receptor beta chain sequence along with its context. Antigen: not known. This record comes from a study of shared clonotypes between healthy human individuals. The overall study: Three plates each covered CD4 naive and memory; CD8 naive two, CD8 memory one. Study outcomes and limitations: The naive CD4 repertoires of a handful of donors were compared, and about 5% of clonotypes were shared. Rarefaction showed that sequencing of sorted subsets was incomplete (despite large depth).

This CDR3 has 14 residues. Trimming took 4 bases from V and 5 from J, leaving 14 bases between them. Germline V gives CDR1 LGHNA, CDR2 YSLEER. TCRdb's copy holds only in-frame clones and misses some; the assay was immunoSEQ multiplex PCR. The data contain approximately 1.4 million clones, 98% of them singletons. HIV-negative, healthy adults without recent acute infections or vaccinations were the donors. The chain carries TRBV4-3 and TRBJ1-1; no firm D call. Sequencing used naive CD4+ T cells sorted from blood. Sample subset: CD45RA+ positively selected. This sequence originates from a man aged 25 to 40 in good health. The chain's CDR3 is CASSLQVGETEAFF. In nucleotides, the CDR3 is TGCGCCAGCAGCCTCCAGGTCGGGGAAACTGAAGCTTTCTTT.